These T cell receptor beta chains were read from a single sample in a study of T cell responses to AZD1222 COVID-19 vaccine. Assay used: immunoSEQ multiplex PCR; TCRdb lists only in-frame clones, some missing. The table records under 95,000 clones, approximately 86% of them present only once. Specimen: peripheral blood, collected on day 0 of AZD1222 vaccination. These receptors all come from an adult in good health. Both conserved end residues are part of each CDR3. The D gene is left open where the match is weak. Only some rows state a clone size, as once, few, many or a class for expanded clones.

V,J,length,D,size,DNA,CDR3
TRBV19,TRBJ1-4,13,-,few,TGTGCCAGTTCCGGCCAGGTCTATGAAAAACTGTTTTTT,CASSGQVYEKLFF
TRBV6-5,TRBJ2-7,14,-,once,TGTGCCAGCAGTTACCAACAGAGCTCCTACGAGCAGTACTTC,CASSYQQSSYEQYF
TRBV7-5,TRBJ2-2,17,-,-,TGTGTCAGAAGCCATCCCCGACAGGCCCCGCGGACCGGGGAGCTGTTTTTT,CVRSHPRQAPRTGELFF
TRBV18,TRBJ1-1,16,-,few,TGTGCCAGCTCGAGGACAGCTATCACCTTGAACACTGAAGCTTTCTTT,CASSRTAITLNTEAFF
TRBV28,TRBJ1-2,12,-,-,TGTGCCAGCAGTTTGGATAACTATGGCTACACCTTC,CASSLDNYGYTF
TRBV6-5,TRBJ1-5,13,-,-,TGTGCCACCCGGCGGGGACTCCATCAGCCCCAGCATTTT,CATRRGLHQPQHF
TRBV12-3/TRBV12-4,TRBJ2-3,12,-,-,TGTGCCAGCAGTTTTTCAACAGATACGCAGTATTTT,CASSFSTDTQYF
TRBV7-3,TRBJ2-7,14,TRBD2,-,TGTGCCAGCAGCTTACTAGCGGAGACTAGTGAGCAGTACTTC,CASSLLAETSEQYF
TRBV5-6,TRBJ1-4,15,-,-,TGTGCCACCACTCGCGGGATAAAGTCTAATGAAAAACTGTTTTTT,CATTRGIKSNEKLFF
TRBV28,TRBJ1-1,15,-,-,TGTGCCAGCAGTCCTCCACAGGCTTCGAACACTGAAGCTTTCTTT,CASSPPQASNTEAFF
TRBV7-9,TRBJ1-1,15,-,-,TGTGCCAGCAGCCCAAGGGGAGGGATGAACACTGAAGCTTTCTTT,CASSPRGGMNTEAFF
TRBV9,TRBJ1-2,14,-,-,TGTGCCAGCAGCCCCAGGGGAGGGAACTATGGCTACACCTTC,CASSPRGGNYGYTF
TRBV4-2,TRBJ2-5,16,-,-,TGTGCCAGCAGCCAAGATGGTTTCCTGGGCCAAGAGACCCAGTACTTC,CASSQDGFLGQETQYF
TRBV30,TRBJ1-4,13,-,-,TGTGCCTGGAGTGTCCCCCCAGACCAAAAACTGTTTTTT,CAWSVPPDQKLFF
TRBV19,TRBJ1-2,17,-,-,TGTGCCAGTAGTACCCCCCGACAGGCAACGTCTAACTATGGCTACACCTTC,CASSTPRQATSNYGYTF
TRBV18,TRBJ1-1,13,-,-,TGTGCCAGCTCACCCGCAGCAGAGACTGAAGCTTTCTTT,CASSPAAETEAFF
TRBV29-1,TRBJ2-7,14,TRBD1,-,TGCAGCGTTGCGGGACAGACTTCTTCCTACGAGCAGTACTTC,CSVAGQTSSYEQYF
TRBV7-2,TRBJ2-1,15,TRBD2,once,TGTGCCAGCAGCGTTAGCGGGAGAACCCACAATGAGCAGTTCTTC,CASSVSGRTHNEQFF
TRBV5-4,TRBJ2-7,12,-,few,TGTGCCAGCAGCTCTCCGGGCTACGAGCAGTACTTC,CASSSPGYEQYF
TRBV19,TRBJ1-6,16,-,-,TGTGCCAGTAGTACGGACATAAGCTCCTATAATTCACCCCTCCACTTT,CASSTDISSYNSPLHF
TRBV7-2,TRBJ2-7,14,TRBD1,-,TGTGCCAGCAGCTTGGGTCCTGGACAGGGCGAGCAGTACTTC,CASSLGPGQGEQYF
TRBV7-9,TRBJ1-4,15,-,few,TGTGCCAGCAGCCCATTGGGGGGTCGTAATGAAAAACTGTTTTTT,CASSPLGGRNEKLFF
TRBV19,TRBJ1-5,13,-,-,TGTGCCAGTAGAGGAGGGATCAATCAGCCCCAGCATTTT,CASRGGINQPQHF
TRBV4-1,TRBJ2-7,14,TRBD1,-,TGCGCCAGTCAAAGTGGGACAGCCGGGGACGAGCAGTACTTC,CASQSGTAGDEQYF
TRBV30,TRBJ1-5,14,-,-,TGTGCCTGGAGTAGGCGCCAGTCAATGACGCCCCAGCATTTT,CAWSRRQSMTPQHF
TRBV9,TRBJ2-7,14,TRBD1,-,TGTGCCAGCAGCGTAGAATGGCAGGGGGCTGTGCAGTACTTC,CASSVEWQGAVQYF
TRBV7-9,TRBJ1-2,19,-,-,TGTGCCAGCAGCGCACCCCCAGGGGCCCAGAACCAAGCTAACTATGGCTACACCTTC,CASSAPPGAQNQANYGYTF
TRBV10-3,TRBJ2-2,17,TRBD1,-,TGTGCCACCCGGACAGGGGGCTCGGGAACGAACACCGGGGAGCTGTTTTTT,CATRTGGSGTNTGELFF
TRBV10-3,TRBJ2-3,16,TRBD2,-,TGTGCCATCAGTGGCGCGACTAGCGGGAGAGCAGATACGCAGTATTTT,CAISGATSGRADTQYF
TRBV6-5,TRBJ1-2,15,TRBD1,once,TGTGCCAGCAGTTACTCGTTGGGACAGGGAGGTGGCTACACCTTC,CASSYSLGQGGGYTF